Listed below are T cell receptor beta chains from one sample, sequenced in a study of shared clonotypes between healthy human individuals. Clones were sequenced by immunoSEQ multiplex PCR, and TCRdb holds only the in-frame ones, with some missing. The sample lists about 600,000 clones, about 97% occurring once. Source material: naive CD4+ T cells sorted from blood. These receptors were obtained from a woman in her thirties in good health. Each CDR3 is given with its conserved first and last residue. Fields, in order: V gene, J gene, CDR3 protein.

>TRBV2|TRBJ2-2
CASKGSRLAGGTGELFF
>TRBV10-3|TRBJ1-1
CAISPGQGNTEAFF
>TRBV19|TRBJ2-1
CASSPNPGSWQAGGENEQFF
>TRBV29-1|TRBJ2-1
CSVGSGQNNEQFF
>TRBV19|TRBJ1-5
CASSVLGQPQHF
>TRBV5-1|TRBJ1-6
CASSLDPPLRQGAYNSPLHF
>TRBV14|TRBJ2-7
CASSQVHGARDYEQYF
>TRBV7-9|TRBJ2-3
CASSLVGSITDTQYF
>TRBV4-1|TRBJ2-4
CASSPQGQGQNIQYF
>TRBV19|TRBJ2-3
CASMEGLFGSSTDTQYF
>TRBV5-1|TRBJ2-2
CASSSVAGGTGELFF
>TRBV2|TRBJ2-7
CASVVGYEQYF
>TRBV11-1|TRBJ1-5
CASSSDRGQPQHF
>TRBV5-4|TRBJ1-4
CASSRRDRGGEKLFF
>TRBV28|TRBJ1-5
CASSSPMVTGNQPQHF
>TRBV2|TRBJ2-3
CASSGTTDTQYF
>TRBV7-7|TRBJ2-5
CASSPVGGEETQYF
>TRBV18|TRBJ1-2
CASSPTSGDRGGYTF
>TRBV6-1|TRBJ1-5
CASMKDGNQPQHF
>TRBV28|TRBJ2-1
CASSPASGSGYNEQFF
>TRBV5-1|TRBJ2-3
CASSLNSLGTQYF
>TRBV18|TRBJ2-5
CASSPPAGAYQETQYF
>TRBV28|TRBJ2-1
CASRQSGYNEQFF
>TRBV6-4|TRBJ2-1
CASSPGGLAGDKQFF
>TRBV7-9|TRBJ2-5
CASSNARAAGAQYF
>TRBV6-5|TRBJ2-5
CASRREETQYF
>TRBV2|TRBJ2-7
CASSETDLGSQYF
>TRBV11-3|TRBJ2-7
CASSLGPSYEQYF
>TRBV5-1|TRBJ2-5
CASTQQGMAQETQYF
>TRBV11-3|TRBJ2-3
CASSLAASGSTDTQYF
>TRBV4-1|TRBJ2-5
CASSQEQGARLTQYF
>TRBV7-2|TRBJ2-1
CASSLVSGSGNEQFF
>TRBV6-6|TRBJ2-7
CASSYRREQYF
>TRBV14|TRBJ2-7
CASSLSWGSSYEQYF
>TRBV19|TRBJ2-7
CASRGQGTYEQYF
>TRBV11-2|TRBJ2-7
CASSLGGRGSRDEQYF
>TRBV28|TRBJ1-2
CASSLRTGLSYTF
>TRBV5-1|TRBJ1-1
CASSLGQGTTEAFF
>TRBV7-2|TRBJ2-3
CASSLGQNTDTQYF
>TRBV6-5|TRBJ2-3
CASTDHGTDTQYF
>TRBV18|TRBJ1-1
CASSPQGPDTEAFF
>TRBV5-1|TRBJ2-1
CASSLVGSDYNEQFF
>TRBV5-4|TRBJ2-1
CASSPDLVGDEQFF
>TRBV15|TRBJ1-3
CATSSGRTSSGNTIYF
>TRBV5-7|TRBJ2-7
CASSLAGGTHEQYF
>TRBV29-1|TRBJ2-3
CSVGTRLKDTQYF
>TRBV27|TRBJ2-7
CASSLEGQGAKSYEQYF
>TRBV7-2|-
CASSLGLAGGYEQYF
>TRBV2|TRBJ1-4
CASSPGQGVEKLFF
>TRBV4-1|TRBJ1-1
CASSPGPTEAFF
>TRBV28|TRBJ2-5
CASSGQETQYF
>TRBV28|TRBJ2-5
CATRRGQGSPETQYF
>TRBV28|TRBJ2-1
CASSLGGTYNEQFF
>TRBV7-3|TRBJ2-2
CASSPPGGGGTGELFF